Below are 3 T cell receptor beta chains sequenced from a single sample in a study of graft-versus-host responses after intestinal transplantation. Profiled with immunoSEQ multiplex PCR; TCRdb holds only in-frame clones, not every one. The sample carries around 40,000 clones, around 96% recorded once. These receptors' targets are unknown. The sequences come from unstimulated CD8+ T cells sorted from spleen or lymph node cells, collected before transplant. The receptors derive from a human donor who was the organ donor for an intestinal transplant.

A note on this clone: Other nucleotide sequences from this sample produce the same CDR3. The genes are TRBV19 and TRBJ1-1, with D unclear. This CDR3 is 13 amino acids long. The germline V gene has CDR1 LNHDA and CDR2 SQIVND (reference sequence). V lost 3 bases, J lost 1 base, and 6 bases lay in between. DNA for the CDR3: TGTGCCAGTAGTATCGGGCAGAACACTGAAGCTTTCTTT. Encoded protein: CASSIGQNTEAFF. The full variable domain, its missing parts supplied by reference TRBV19 and TRBJ1-1, is DGGITQSPKYLFRKEGQNVTLSCEQNLNHDAMYWYRQDPGQGLRLIYYSQIVNDFQKGDIAEGYSVSREKKESFPLTVTSAQKNPTAFYLCASSIGQNTEAFFGQGTRLTVV.

About this clone: This sample includes further DNA sequences coding for the same CDR3. This chain joins TRBV6-1 and TRBJ2-3; perhaps TRBD1 as D (6 bases). This CDR3 contains 14 residues. Germline V gene lookup returns CDR1 MNHNS and CDR2 SASEGT. V lost 2 bases to trimming and J lost 1 base, with 7 bases between them. CDR3 sequence: CASSEPGGTDTQYF. CDR3 DNA sequence: TGTGCCAGCAGTGAACCAGGGGGCACAGATACGCAGTATTTT.

This clone came up once. The rearrangement links TRBV7-2 to TRBJ2-1, with a tentative D call TRBD2 (5 bases). V was clipped by 7 bases and J by 10 bases, with 20 bases between them. The CDR3 runs to 14 residues. Germline-derived CDR1 and CDR2 are SGHTA and FQGNSA. CDR3 sequence reads: CASNLGVGGDEQFF. In nucleotides, the CDR3 is TGTGCCAGCAACCTGGGAGTTGGAGGAGACGAGCAGTTCTTC.